These 27 T cell receptor beta chains were sequenced from one sample in a study of blood T cells in healthy people across ages. The authors ran a second PCR of roughly 6 to 12 cycles using a sample-barcoded 5' primer and a J-beta primer mix. Each CDR3 protein is one row after TCRdb ran MiXCR on the 5' RACE reads. The table has around 800,000 distinct CDR3 sequences, roughly 24% seen once. The same sample was also used in a study of T cells of mothers and their children.

The sample comprised blood. These receptors all stem from a boy aged 5-17 years in good health.

A few counts support this clonotype. This chain connects TRBV12-3 or TRBV12-4 to TRBJ2-2; 7 nucleotides align to TRBD1. The CDR3 sequence is 17 residues long. J gave up 4 bases and V 6 bases, and 14 bases lay outside the gene matches. The CDR3 nucleotides read TGTGCCAGCAGCCCGCCCGACAGGGAGTTTGGCACCGGGGAGCTGTTTTTT. It is translated as CASSPPDREFGTGELFF.

The J gene is TRBJ2-2, the V gene TRBV4-1, with TRBD2 identical over 14 bases. Trimming at V came to 5 bases and at J to 2 bases, leaving 4 bases not matched to a gene. CDR3 length: 17 amino acids. From germline, CDR1 is MGHRA and CDR2 YSYEKL. The CDR3 loop reads CASSSTSGGANTGELFF. CDR3 in DNA: TGCGCCAGCAGCTCGACTAGCGGGGGGGCTAACACCGGGGAGCTGTTTTTT.

This chain joins TRBV20-1 and TRBJ1-5; D is perhaps TRBD1 (6 bases). Trimming took 1 base from V and 4 from J, leaving 11 bases between them. This CDR3 has 14 amino acids. Germline V gene sequence: CDR1 DFQATT, CDR2 SNEGSKA (reference sequence). CDR3 DNA: TGCAGTGCTAGAGTCGGACAGAGAAATCAGCCCCAGCATTTT. Translated, it gives CSARVGQRNQPQHF.

The rearrangement joins TRBV20-1 to TRBJ2-7; D possibly corresponds to TRBD2 (6 bases). With 2 bases removed from V and 3 bases from J, the gap between germline ends came to 14 bases. Germline V gene sequence: CDR1 DFQATT, CDR2 SNEGSKA (reference sequence). The CDR3 is 14 amino acids. CDR3 nucleotide sequence: TGCAGTGCTAGAAGGGCAGGGAGGCGCTACGAGCAGTACTTC. Amino acids: CSARRAGRRYEQYF.

The chain couples TRBV18 to TRBJ1-2; a weak D match, TRBD1 (5 bases). Germline-derived CDR1 and CDR2 are KGHSH and LQKENI. Trimming shortened V by 3 bases and J by 1 base, and 12 bases separated the two germline ends. The CDR3 has 15 residues. CDR3 protein: CASSPRQGHNYGYTF. For the CDR3, the DNA is TGTGCCAGCTCACCCCGGCAGGGCCATAACTATGGCTACACCTTC.

The table lists this clonotype with a few counts. This chain links TRBV11-2 with TRBJ1-1; perhaps TRBD1 as D (6 bases). V shed 5 bases and J shed 10 bases, with 14 bases lying between them. Germline CDR1 SGHAT, CDR2 FQNNGV. The CDR3 contains 12 residues. CDR3 DNA sequence: TGTGCCAGCAGCCTCGGGGGCATAGGAGCTTTCTTT. Amino acids: CASSLGGIGAFF.

This clonotype was found a few times. The chain has TRBV6-6 and TRBJ2-7, with 7 bases lining up with TRBD2. CDR1 is MNHNY and CDR2 is SVGAGI in the germline V gene (reference sequence). With V trimmed by 7 bases and J by 2 bases, 8 bases remained unmatched. This CDR3 contains 14 residues. The CDR3, as DNA: TGTGCCAGCATCCAAGGGCGGGGGACCTACGAGCAGTACTTC. Its translation is CASIQGRGTYEQYF.

This chain joins TRBV5-1 and TRBJ1-2; TRBD1 aligns across 8 bases. The V gene's germline CDR1 is SGHRS and CDR2 YFSETQ. J was trimmed by 4 bases and V by 3 bases; bases with no gene match: 2. CDR3 size: 13 residues. The DNA of the CDR3 is TGCGCCAGCAGCTGGACAGGGAGCTATGGCTACACCTTC. This translates into CASSWTGSYGYTF.

This clonotype was seen a few times. The chain couples TRBV5-5 to TRBJ2-3; D may correspond to TRBD1 or TRBD2 (6 bases each). Trimming removed 0 bases at V and 6 bases at J, with 11 bases between. The germline V gene encodes CDR1 SGHKS and CDR2 YYEKEE (reference sequence). The CDR3 loop spans 14 amino acids. The CDR3 loop is CASSLVVGGDTQYF. CDR3 DNA: TGTGCCAGCAGCTTGGTCGTAGGGGGGGATACGCAGTATTTT.

In this sample, this clonotype turned up a few times. This chain uses TRBV28 with TRBJ2-7; D call uncertain. The V end lost 6 bases, the J end lost 0 bases, and 15 bases lay between the germline ends. The CDR3 length is 15 residues. The germline V gene has CDR1 MDHEN and CDR2 SYDVKM. In nucleotides, the CDR3 is TGTGCCAGCAGGATGCCCTCTTCTAACTCCTACGAGCAGTACTTC. This translates into CASRMPSSNSYEQYF. The full variable domain, with the rest looked up from reference TRBV28 and TRBJ2-7, is DVKVTQSSRYLVKRTGEKVFLECVQDMDHENMFWYRQDPGLGLRLIYFSYDVKMKEKGDIPEGYSVSREKKERFSLILESASTNQTSMYLCASRMPSSNSYEQYFGPGTRLTVT.

This clonotype came up a few times. This CDR3 is CASSYRQGANEKLFF. Written as DNA, the CDR3 is TGTGCCAGCAGTTATCGGCAGGGGGCTAATGAAAAACTGTTTTTT. The chain is built from TRBV6-5 and TRBJ1-4, with 7 bases that match TRBD1. The CDR3 contains 15 residues. The ends lost 3 bases at V and 3 bases at J; junction bases unmatched: 4. Germline loops: CDR1 MNHEY, CDR2 SVGAGI.

This clonotype was seen a handful of times. The chain employs TRBV7-2 and TRBJ2-5; tentatively, D is TRBD1 (6 bases). The ends were cut back, 6 bases at V and 4 bases at J, with 15 bases in the middle. CDR3 length equals 14 residues. Per germline, CDR1 SGHTA and CDR2 FQGNSA. CDR3 amino acids: CASRFAGTLETQYF. In nucleotides, the CDR3 is TGTGCCAGCAGGTTCGCAGGGACATTAGAGACCCAGTACTTC.

The chain employs TRBV4-1 and TRBJ2-5; D may be TRBD1 or TRBD2 (6 bases each). Trimming took 6 bases from V and 10 from J, leaving 24 bases between them. The CDR3 covers 15 residues. The V gene's germline CDR1 is MGHRA and CDR2 YSYEKL. As DNA, the CDR3 is TGCGCCAGCAGTTCAAGATGGGGGGCCGATAGGGACCAGTACTTC. Translating it yields CASSSRWGADRDQYF.

The rearrangement links TRBV5-1 to TRBJ2-5; a weak D match, TRBD1 (5 bases). The J call is in doubt because the DNA end fits TRBJ2-7 better. The germline V gene encodes CDR1 SGHRS and CDR2 YFSETQ. The CDR3 contains 14 residues. The CDR3 here is CASSLVWGAYEQYF. The CDR3 DNA is TGCGCCAGCAGCTTGGTTTGGGGCGCCTACGAGCAGTACTTC.

The chain carries TRBV2 and TRBJ2-1; TRBD2 might be the D (6 bases). Trimming removed 6 bases at V and 1 base at J, with 16 bases between. Germline V CDR1 and CDR2: SNHLY, FYNNEI. The CDR3 loop spans 16 amino acids. The CDR3 nucleotides are TGTGCCAGCAGGGGCCGGTCCAGCGGGTCCTACAATGAGCAGTTCTTC. Protein product: CASRGRSSGSYNEQFF.

This chain links TRBV7-9 with TRBJ1-3; 7 bases agree with TRBD1. There are 18 residues in the CDR3. Germline assignment: CDR1 SEHNR and CDR2 FQNEAQ (reference sequence). Losses at the gene ends were 7 bases for V and 0 bases for J; bases not matched to a gene: 15. CDR3 in DNA: TGTGCCAGCACCTCAGAAAGGACAGGAAAGTACTCTGGAAACACCATATATTTT. This gives the protein CASTSERTGKYSGNTIYF. The variable domain in full, with the rest retrieved from reference TRBV7-9 and TRBJ1-3, is DTGVSQNPRHKITKRGQNVTFRCDPISEHNRLYWYRQTLGQGPEFLTYFQNEAQLEKSRLLSDRFSAERPKGSFSTLEIQRTEQGDSAMYLCASTSERTGKYSGNTIYFGEGSWLTVV.

The chain is built from TRBV10-2 and TRBJ2-5; D is unresolved. This CDR3 is built from 16 residues. The V end was cut by 4 bases, the J end by 1 base, with 16 bases between. The germline V gene has CDR1 WSHSY and CDR2 SAAADI. CDR3: CASSGSFDTLQETQYF. CDR3 coding DNA: TGCGCCAGCAGTGGATCTTTCGACACGCTCCAAGAGACCCAGTACTTC.

The CDR3 region has the DNA TGCGCCAGCAGAGTGGACTCTCCGAGGGGCACTGAAGCTTTCTTT. Translation gives CASRVDSPRGTEAFF. The rearrangement links TRBV10-2 to TRBJ1-1, with D possibly matching TRBD1 (5 bases). Trimming left V 6 bases short and J 4 bases short, with 18 bases between. CDR1 WSHSY and CDR2 SAAADI come from the germline V gene. CDR3 length equals 15 residues.

This clonotype was found a few times. The chain joins TRBV20-1 to TRBJ1-1; 7 bases are a match to TRBD1. Germline CDR1 and CDR2: DFQATT and SNEGSKA (reference sequence). The CDR3 is 16 residues long. The ends lost 2 bases at V and 7 bases at J; junction bases unmatched: 16. The CDR3 loop reads CSARSFLGRGRDEAFF. CDR3 bases: TGCAGTGCTAGATCGTTTCTAGGGAGGGGGCGAGATGAAGCTTTCTTT.

This clonotype was recorded a few times. The chain carries TRBV29-1 and TRBJ1-4; D is uncertain. Trimming took 5 bases from V and 5 from J, leaving 9 bases between them. The CDR3 runs to 12 residues. Germline V gene sequence: CDR1 SQVTM, CDR2 ANQGSEA. The CDR3 DNA sequence: TGCAGCGTTAAGGACGGAAATGAAAAACTGTTTTTT. As protein: CSVKDGNEKLFF.

This clonotype has a handful of counts. One junction end does not reproduce the germline sequence, and a read error may be involved. The gene calls are TRBV2 and TRBJ2-5, with 14 nucleotides matching TRBD2. The CDR3 loop spans 15 amino acids. CDR1 and CDR2 from the germline V gene are SNHLY and FYNNEI. This chain's CDR3 is CASRSTSGGAKTQHF. CDR3 coding DNA: TGTGCCAGCAGGTCGACTAGCGGGGGGGCGAAGACCCAGCACTTC.

The chain employs TRBV4-1 and TRBJ2-5, with no clear D. CDR1 is MGHRA, CDR2 YSYEKL, per germline. The CDR3 loop spans 15 amino acids. Trimming shortened V by 0 bases and J by 4 bases, and 12 bases separated the two germline ends. CDR3 sequence (DNA): TGCGCCAGCAGCCAAGAGATTGGAAGACCAGAGACCCAGTACTTC. It specifies CASSQEIGRPETQYF.

The chain carries TRBV12-3 or TRBV12-4 and TRBJ1-1, with D perhaps TRBD1 (6 bases). This CDR3 is 17 amino acids long. V was cut by 4 bases and J by 4 bases, with 22 bases left in between. CDR3 in amino acids: CASSSIRDMGVGTEAFF. Here the CDR3 DNA reads TGTGCCAGCAGTTCGATACGGGACATGGGGGTTGGCACTGAAGCTTTCTTT.

The chain joins TRBV29-1 to TRBJ2-7, with TRBD1 as a possible D gene (6 bases). The CDR3 length is 12 residues. The V and J ends lost 6 bases and 5 bases respectively, with 14 bases between them. The germline CDR1 and CDR2 sequences are SQVTM and ANQGSEA. CDR3 sequence (DNA): TGCAGCGTACCCACAGGGAACCACGAGCAGTACTTC. It translates to CSVPTGNHEQYF.

This clonotype appeared a few times. The chain recombines TRBV24-1 with TRBJ2-5; perhaps TRBD2 as D (7 bases). The V gene lost 6 bases and the J gene lost 4 bases, with 17 bases spanning the gap. The V gene's germline CDR1 is KGHDR and CDR2 SFDVKD. This CDR3 has 15 residues. The CDR3 DNA reads TGTGCCACCAGTTCTACAGGGCGGGGGCCAGAGACCCAGTACTTC. Its translation is CATSSTGRGPETQYF.

This rearrangement joins TRBV7-9 to TRBJ2-7, with D perhaps TRBD1 or TRBD2 (6 bases each). Trimming cost V 5 bases and J 3 bases, with 14 bases left between them. CDR3 size: 14 residues. Per germline, CDR1 SEHNR and CDR2 FQNEAQ (reference sequence). CDR3 loop: CASSPGGTVYEQYF. CDR3 bases: TGTGCCAGCAGCCCCGGGGGCACCGTCTACGAGCAGTACTTC.

The chain combines TRBV3-1 with TRBJ1-6; no clear D gene. The V end lost 0 bases, the J end lost 8 bases, and 5 bases lay between the germline ends. CDR1 and CDR2 from the germline V gene are LGHDT and YNNKEL (reference sequence). CDR3 length: 13 residues. The CDR3 is CASSQDEYSPLHF. CDR3 DNA sequence: TGTGCCAGCAGCCAAGATGAGTATTCACCCCTCCACTTT.